These 25 T cell receptor beta chains were sequenced from one sample in a study of blood T cell repertoires in COVID-19. The method was immunoSEQ multiplex PCR; TCRdb's version includes in-frame clones alone and lacks a portion of them. The sample has 250,000 or so clones; more than 80% are singletons. The sample comprised peripheral blood. Receptors originate from a man under 40 with COVID-19, enrolled during active disease.

This chain joins TRBV10-3 and TRBJ1-2, with 7 bases that match TRBD1. The V and J ends lost 2 bases and 1 base, in that order; junction bases with no gene match: 7. The germline CDR1 and CDR2 sequences are ENHRY and SYGVKD. This CDR3 has 16 residues. CDR3 DNA: TGTGCCATCAGTGAGCGGGACAGAAGCTTTAACTATGGCTACACCTTC. Amino acid sequence: CAISERDRSFNYGYTF.

The V gene is TRBV6-5, the J gene TRBJ2-3, with a weak D call TRBD2 (5 bases). CDR1 is MNHEY and CDR2 is SVGAGI in the germline V gene. V dropped 4 bases and J dropped 1 base, with 9 bases sitting between them. This CDR3 contains 14 residues. The CDR3 DNA sequence: TGTGCCAGCAGTTTGGTGGGAGGCACAGATACGCAGTATTTT. Translation gives CASSLVGGTDTQYF.

V usage is TRBV27 and J usage is TRBJ2-7; TRBD2 agrees at 8 bases. The trim removed 1 base at V and 5 bases at J, leaving 4 bases unmatched. The CDR3 covers 14 residues. Looked up from germline, CDR1 is MNHEY and CDR2 is SMNVEV (reference sequence). DNA of the CDR3: TGTGCCAGCAGTTTATTAGCGGGGACCCACGAGCAGTACTTC. This sequence encodes CASSLLAGTHEQYF.

The chain couples TRBV11-1 to TRBJ2-2; TRBD1 aligns across 7 bases. V lost 3 bases to trimming and J lost 1 base; unmatched junction nucleotides: 5. Germline values: CDR1 SGHAT, CDR2 FQDESV (reference sequence). The CDR3 consists of 16 residues. The chain's CDR3 is CASSFRTGQNTGELFF. The CDR3, as DNA: TGTGCCAGCAGCTTTAGGACAGGCCAGAACACCGGGGAGCTGTTTTTT.

The chain links TRBV7-9 to TRBJ2-2, with 10 positions matching TRBD2. Germline CDR1 SEHNR, CDR2 FQNEAQ (reference sequence). The CDR3 extends over 15 amino acids. Unmatched junction bases numbered 5, after V lost 5 bases and J lost 5 bases. The CDR3 protein is CASSESGRGTGELFF. The CDR3 bases are TGTGCCAGCAGCGAGAGCGGGAGGGGGACCGGGGAGCTGTTTTTT.

The genes are TRBV7-3 and TRBJ1-2, with 10 bases matching TRBD1. Germline CDR1 SGHTA, CDR2 FQGTGA. Trimming took 6 bases from V and 8 from J; bases not matched to a gene: 12. The CDR3 loop spans 15 amino acids. The CDR3 loop is CASSYTGTGARGYTF. For the CDR3, the DNA is TGTGCCAGCAGTTACACCGGGACAGGGGCAAGAGGCTACACCTTC.

V gene TRBV2 combines with J gene TRBJ1-1; TRBD1 matches 9 bases. CDR3 length: 18 amino acids. The V and J ends lost 5 bases and 0 bases, in that order; junction bases with no gene match: 13. Germline lookup yields CDR1 SNHLY and CDR2 FYNNEI. The CDR3: CASSSGRQGQGLNTEAFF. DNA of the CDR3: TGTGCCAGCAGTTCGGGCCGTCAGGGACAGGGTCTGAACACTGAAGCTTTCTTT.

J is TRBJ2-5 and V is TRBV6-2 or TRBV6-3; D perhaps matches TRBD2 (5 bases). Germline V gives CDR1 MNHEY, CDR2 SVGEGT. V dropped 4 bases and J dropped 7 bases, with 16 bases sitting between them. This CDR3 spans 14 amino acids. The CDR3 protein is CASSLFQVGGTQYF. Written as DNA, the CDR3 is TGTGCCAGCAGTTTATTTCAGGTCGGAGGGACCCAGTACTTC.

This clone was picked up one time. The chain carries TRBV12-3 or TRBV12-4 and TRBJ1-1; no clear D gene. This CDR3 has 11 amino acids. The ends were cut back, 6 bases at V and 4 bases at J, with 6 bases in the middle. DNA of the CDR3: TGTGCCAGCAGGGCCCTCACTGAAGCTTTCTTT. As protein: CASRALTEAFF.

V usage is TRBV11-1 and J usage is TRBJ1-4, with 8 bases lining up with TRBD1. The CDR3 contains 14 residues. The V segment lost 5 bases and the J segment 7 bases; nucleotides outside the gene matches: 6. Germline lookup yields CDR1 SGHAT and CDR2 FQDESV (reference sequence). CDR3 nucleotide sequence: TGTGCCAGCAGCCACAGGGGGGAAGGTGAAAAACTGTTTTTT. Translation gives CASSHRGEGEKLFF. The full variable domain, with the rest looked up from reference TRBV11-1 and TRBJ1-4, is EAEVAQSPRYKITEKSQAVAFWCDPISGHATLYWYRQILGQGPELLVQFQDESVVDDSQLPKDRFSAERLKGVDSTLKIQPAELGDSAMYLCASSHRGEGEKLFFGSGTQLSVL.

The chain combines TRBV28 with TRBJ1-6, with TRBD1 as a possible D gene (6 bases). This CDR3 spans 15 amino acids. Germline lookup yields CDR1 MDHEN and CDR2 SYDVKM. V lost 3 bases and J lost 6, with 12 bases in between. The CDR3 loop reads CASSFGTSINSPLHF. CDR3 nucleotides: TGTGCCAGCAGTTTCGGGACATCGATTAATTCACCCCTCCACTTT.

The J gene is TRBJ1-2, the V gene TRBV5-1; D is unresolved. The germline V and J ends were trimmed by 0 bases and 4 bases, with 10 bases remaining between them. The germline CDR1 and CDR2 sequences are SGHRS and YFSETQ. The CDR3 consists of 14 residues. For the CDR3, the DNA is TGCGCCAGCAGCTTGGTGGTAGAGGGCTATGGCTACACCTTC. It yields the protein CASSLVVEGYGYTF.

In this sample, this clone turned up once. V gene TRBV27 combines with J gene TRBJ2-5, with 7 bases lining up with TRBD1. Trimming removed 8 bases from V and 1 base from J; junction bases left unmatched: 10. Germline values: CDR1 MNHEY, CDR2 SMNVEV (reference sequence). This CDR3 is 15 amino acids long. The CDR3 loop reads CASLPTGQIQETQYF. As DNA, the CDR3 is TGTGCCAGCCTCCCGACGGGACAGATCCAAGAGACCCAGTACTTC.

V gene TRBV28 combines with J gene TRBJ2-1, with D uncertain. The V end was cut by 3 bases, the J end by 0 bases, with 9 bases between. The CDR3 has 15 residues. The germline V gene has CDR1 MDHEN and CDR2 SYDVKM. The CDR3 coding sequence is TGTGCCAGCAGTTTCCGGAGTTCCTCCTACAATGAGCAGTTCTTC. It specifies CASSFRSSSYNEQFF.

A few counts support this clone. The chain links TRBV7-7 to TRBJ2-7, with 8 bases lining up with TRBD1. The CDR3 is made up of 15 amino acids. The V gene end was trimmed by 5 bases and the J gene end by 3 bases; junction bases not matched to a gene: 9. Germline CDR1 is SSHAT and CDR2 is FNYEAQ (reference sequence). The CDR3: CASSPGQGLVYEQYF. The CDR3 DNA sequence: TGTGCCAGCAGCCCCGGACAGGGATTAGTCTACGAGCAGTACTTC.

This chain links TRBV11-3 with TRBJ1-2; unclear D gene. The CDR3 consists of 16 residues. CDR1 is SGHNT, CDR2 YENEEA, per germline. Trimming stripped 3 bases from V and 2 bases from J, with 16 bases between. CDR3 loop: CASSFPEGRTNYGYTF. CDR3 nucleotide sequence: TGTGCCAGCAGCTTCCCGGAAGGGAGGACGAACTATGGCTACACCTTC.

The chain has TRBV28 and TRBJ2-1, with 7 bases lining up with TRBD2. With 2 bases clipped from V and 8 bases from J, the junction kept 6 bases outside the gene matches. CDR1 and CDR2 from the germline V gene are MDHEN and SYDVKM. The CDR3 contains 14 residues. CDR3 sequence reads: CASSLAGVRYEQFF. CDR3 bases: TGTGCCAGCAGTTTAGCGGGAGTTAGGTATGAGCAGTTCTTC.

This clone was seen a single time. This sequence joins TRBV4-1 and TRBJ2-4; possibly TRBD1 for D (6 bases). This CDR3 has 17 residues. Germline loops: CDR1 MGHRA, CDR2 YSYEKL. V gave up 4 bases and J gave up 0 bases, with 16 bases separating them. The CDR3 loop is CASSPARDTLAKNIQYF. CDR3 coding DNA: TGCGCCAGCAGCCCGGCCCGGGACACCCTAGCCAAAAACATTCAGTACTTC.

The V gene is TRBV30, the J gene TRBJ1-2, with 10 positions matching TRBD1. Germline CDR1 and CDR2: GTSNPN and SVGIG (reference sequence). The CDR3 runs to 16 residues. After removal of 4 bases from V and 7 bases from J, the junction contained 15 bases not matched to a gene. Here the CDR3 reads CAWTPPWDRGWGGYTF. The CDR3 DNA follows: TGTGCCTGGACCCCCCCATGGGACAGGGGCTGGGGTGGCTACACCTTC.

The chain joins TRBV27 to TRBJ2-3, with 11 bases matching TRBD2. The CDR3 length is 20 residues. Losses at the gene ends were 0 bases for V and 1 base for J; bases not matched to a gene: 12. Looked up from germline, CDR1 is MNHEY and CDR2 is SMNVEV (reference sequence). The CDR3 here is CASSLSVAGGPEVGTDTQYF. The DNA for the CDR3 is TGTGCCAGCAGTTTATCGGTAGCGGGAGGGCCGGAAGTGGGCACAGATACGCAGTATTTT.

The chain carries TRBV27 and TRBJ1-1; D unclear. There are 17 residues in the CDR3. The V gene's germline CDR1 is MNHEY and CDR2 SMNVEV (reference sequence). Trimming removed 5 bases from V and 0 bases from J, with 19 bases in between. CDR3 nucleotide sequence: TGTGCCAGCAGTACGGGGAACTTCATCATCATGAACACTGAAGCTTTCTTT. It specifies CASSTGNFIIMNTEAFF.

The chain links TRBV5-1 to TRBJ1-3, with D maybe TRBD1 (6 bases). V lost 4 bases and J lost 4, with 18 bases in between. CDR1 and CDR2 from the germline V gene are SGHRS and YFSETQ. CDR3 length: 16 amino acids. The DNA of the CDR3 is TGCGCCAGCAGCCCGTTCGGGGGGGCGTTGGGAAACACCATATATTTT. It translates to CASSPFGGALGNTIYF.

This sequence joins TRBV25-1 and TRBJ1-2; TRBD1 matches 10 bases. The CDR3 covers 16 residues. V shed 3 bases, J shed 4 bases, and the junction held 8 bases outside the gene matches. The V gene's germline CDR1 is MGHDK and CDR2 SYGVNS. This CDR3 reads CASSDFGQGEVYGYTF. As DNA, the CDR3 is TGTGCCAGCAGTGACTTCGGACAGGGGGAGGTCTATGGCTACACCTTC.

The J gene is TRBJ2-3, the V gene TRBV29-1; TRBD1 is a possible D gene (6 bases). There are 14 residues in the CDR3. Germline CDR1 and CDR2: SQVTM and ANQGSEA. Trimming shortened V by 6 bases and J by 0 bases, and 13 bases separated the two germline ends. The CDR3, as DNA: TGCAGCGTAGCAATAGGGGGTAGCACAGATACGCAGTATTTT. As protein: CSVAIGGSTDTQYF.

The chain links TRBV10-2 to TRBJ1-6, with TRBD1 identical over 7 bases. V was pared by 5 bases and J by 5 bases, with 9 bases of the junction left unmatched. The CDR3 runs 16 residues. Germline V gene data show CDR1 as WSHSY and CDR2 as SAAADI. In DNA form, the CDR3 reads TGCGCCAGCAGTATACCGGGGACAGCTAATAATTCACCCCTCCACTTT. Residues: CASSIPGTANNSPLHF.